A selection of T cell receptor beta chains follows, all from one sample in a study of blood T cells in healthy people across ages. MiXCR was run by TCRdb on the 5' RACE reads, yielding one entry per CDR3 protein. The sample contains approximately 770,000 distinct CDR3 sequences, 58% of which appear only once. The sample was blood. The receptors were gathered from a man aged 25 to 45 in good health. Each CDR3 is given with its conserved first and last residue. D genes are given only for firm matches. A row's size may be missing; if present it is once, few, many or a size class.

clone_size	v_call	d_call	j_call	cdr3_nt	cdr3_aa
-	TRBV7-2	-	TRBJ2-5	TGTGCCAGCAGTCCCAGTCTCGGCGGGCAAGAGACCCAGTACTTC	CASSPSLGGQETQYF
-	TRBV4-1	-	TRBJ1-2	TGCGCCAGCAGCCAAGACCGAGACCCTAACTATGGCTACACCTTC	CASSQDRDPNYGYTF
-	TRBV10-3	TRBD2	TRBJ2-5	TGTGCCATCCATAGCGGGAGGTCTGACGGGGAGCAGTACTTC	CAIHSGRSDGEQYF
-	TRBV6-1	-	TRBJ1-1	TGTGCCAGCAGTGAAGGTCAAGCTTTCTTT	CASSEGQAFF
-	TRBV3-1	-	TRBJ1-6	TGTGCCAGCAGCCAAGTCGGAGGGTATTCACCCCTCCACTTT	CASSQVGGYSPLHF
-	TRBV6-2/TRBV6-3	-	TRBJ1-1	TGTGCCAGCAGTTATGCAGGGCGCGGATGGGACACTGAAGCTTTCTTT	CASSYAGRGWDTEAFF
few	TRBV20-1	-	TRBJ2-2	TGCAGTGCTAGAGAGGCATCCGAGACTACCACCGGGGAGCTGTTTTTT	CSAREASETTTGELFF
-	TRBV7-9	-	TRBJ2-1	TGTGCCAGCAGCCAAACTAGGGGCGCCTACAATGAGCAGTTCTTC	CASSQTRGAYNEQFF
once	TRBV20-1	TRBD1	TRBJ2-3	TGCAGTGCTACTACAGGGGGCTCCCTCACAGATACGCAGTATTTT	CSATTGGSLTDTQYF
-	TRBV4-1	TRBD2	TRBJ2-1	TGCGCCAGCAGCCCGGGACTAGCGGAGACAAACAATGAGCAGTTCTTC	CASSPGLAETNNEQFF
-	TRBV4-2	-	TRBJ2-3	TGTGCCAGCAGCCAAGATTACGGCCGGGGGGCAACAGATACGCAGTATTTT	CASSQDYGRGATDTQYF
-	TRBV20-1	TRBD2	TRBJ2-1	TGCAGTGCTAGTTTCGGGGGGGCCAAGGATGAGCAGTTCTTC	CSASFGGAKDEQFF
-	TRBV6-4	TRBD2	TRBJ2-1	TGTGCCAGCAGTGACCGAACTAGCGGGAAGGATGAGCAGTTCTTC	CASSDRTSGKDEQFF
once	TRBV7-9	-	TRBJ2-1	TGTGCCAGCAGCTTAGCGCACTCGCCCCTGAGGAACAATGAGCAGTTCTTC	CASSLAHSPLRNNEQFF
-	TRBV5-1	-	TRBJ1-2	TGCGCCAGCAGCGATCAGGGGCATGGCTACACCTTC	CASSDQGHGYTF
-	TRBV9	-	TRBJ2-2	TGTGCCAGCAGCGTAGTTCCAGGGAGCTCGACCGGGGAGCTGTTTTTT	CASSVVPGSSTGELFF
-	TRBV6-2/TRBV6-3	-	TRBJ1-5	TGTGCCAGCATGACTTACTCCCGGGACAATCAGCCCCAGCATTTT	CASMTYSRDNQPQHF
few	TRBV13	-	TRBJ2-5	TGTGCCAGCAGCTTTGGGGTAGGGGGTCTTGTTGATAAGTACTTC	CASSFGVGGLVDKYF
few	TRBV29-1	TRBD2	TRBJ2-1	TGCAGCGTCAGTGGGGGGGACGAGCAGTTCTTC	CSVSGGDEQFF
-	TRBV20-1	-	TRBJ2-1	TGCAGTGCTATGGACATAGGGCACAATGAGCAGTTCTTC	CSAMDIGHNEQFF
few	TRBV29-1	-	TRBJ2-5	TGCAGCGTTGAAGAGGGACTTTTATGGTACTTC	CSVEEGLLWYF
-	TRBV7-2	-	TRBJ1-1	TGTGCCAGCAGCTTAGCACACGGGACAGAAGCTTTCTTT	CASSLAHGTEAFF
-	TRBV29-1	TRBD2	TRBJ2-1	TGCAGCGTTGAATATTCTAGCGGATCCTACAATGAGCAGTTCTTC	CSVEYSSGSYNEQFF
once	TRBV5-1	-	TRBJ1-1	TGCGCCAGCAGCTACGGACCCGCGAAGGACACTGAAGCTTTCTTT	CASSYGPAKDTEAFF
few	TRBV7-2	TRBD2	TRBJ2-7	TGTGCCAGCAGCTTCCTAAGGACTAGCGGGATGTCCCTGCGCTACGAGCAGTACTTC	CASSFLRTSGMSLRYEQYF
-	TRBV7-3	TRBD2	TRBJ2-1	TGTGCCAGCAGCGCCTCTCAGGGCGGGAGGGCCTACAATGAGCAGTTCTTC	CASSASQGGRAYNEQFF
-	TRBV6-6	-	TRBJ2-7	TGTGCCAGCACTTTTCAGGGTGAGGGACGCGAGCAGTACTTC	CASTFQGEGREQYF
few	TRBV11-1	TRBD2	TRBJ2-7	TGTGCCAGCAGCCTGACGTCCGGGACTAGCGGGTTGCAGTACTTC	CASSLTSGTSGLQYF
-	TRBV7-8	-	TRBJ2-1	TGTGCCAGCAGCTTACTTAAGAAGCGGTTCAATGAGCAGTTCTTC	CASSLLKKRFNEQFF
-	TRBV7-2	TRBD2	TRBJ2-5	TGTGCCAGCAGTTTTTCCTTAAAGGGACTAGCGGGGATCCAAGAGACCCAGTACTTC	CASSFSLKGLAGIQETQYF
-	TRBV12-3/TRBV12-4	-	TRBJ2-1	TGTGCCAGCAGTGGGGGGTGGGGCACCACTGAGCAGTTCTTC	CASSGGWGTTEQFF
few	TRBV4-3	-	TRBJ1-2	TGCGCCAGCAGCCAAGCCTCAGGGGTGGGTGGCTACACCTTC	CASSQASGVGGYTF
-	TRBV28	-	TRBJ2-6	TGTGCCAGCAGTTTTTCGGTCTGGACAGTAATCTCTGGGGCCAACGTCCTGACTTTC	CASSFSVWTVISGANVLTF
few	TRBV30	TRBD1	TRBJ2-7	TGTGCCTGGAATCCGGGACAGCCTCTGGAGCAGTACTTC	CAWNPGQPLEQYF
-	TRBV5-5	-	TRBJ2-1	TGTGCCAGCGGTCTGGAAGGGGCCCTGGACAATGAGCAGTTCTTC	CASGLEGALDNEQFF
once	TRBV3-1	TRBD2	TRBJ2-7	TGTGCCAGCACCGCGGGGGACGGACCCTACGAGCAGTACTTC	CASTAGDGPYEQYF
few	TRBV6-6	TRBD1	TRBJ2-1	TGTGCCAGCAGTTTGCAGGGGGCCGGGGGTGAGCAGTTCTTC	CASSLQGAGGEQFF
-	TRBV25-1	TRBD2	TRBJ2-5	TGTGCCAGCAGTGAATGGGGCGGGGGGGAAGAGACCCAGTACTTC	CASSEWGGGEETQYF
once	TRBV7-9	TRBD2	TRBJ2-1	TGTGCCAGCAGCTGGGGGACTACCTACAATGAGCAGTTCTTC	CASSWGTTYNEQFF
few	TRBV20-1	-	TRBJ2-5	TGCAGTGCTCTATGGACTCGTACCCTAGAGACCCAGTACTTC	CSALWTRTLETQYF
-	TRBV5-6	TRBD1	TRBJ2-5	TGTGCCAGCAGCATTGGGACAGGGGGGCGGACCCAGTACTTC	CASSIGTGGRTQYF
once	TRBV25-1	-	TRBJ2-4	TGTGCCAGCAGTGAATCAGGGGCGGGACTCAAAAACATTCAGTACTTC	CASSESGAGLKNIQYF
-	TRBV5-6	-	TRBJ2-1	TGTGCCAGCAGCTTGGTAGGTCGGACCTCCTACAATGAGCAGTTCTTC	CASSLVGRTSYNEQFF
-	TRBV7-9	-	TRBJ1-2	TGTGCCAGCAGCGACCACAGCCCGGGGTTGGGACCCGGCTACACCTTC	CASSDHSPGLGPGYTF
-	TRBV10-3	TRBD1	TRBJ2-7	TGTGCCATCAGGGGGGACAGGGGATACGAGCAGTACTTC	CAIRGDRGYEQYF
-	TRBV6-5	-	TRBJ1-2	TGTGCCAGCACCAACGACGGAAGCTATGGCTACACCTTC	CASTNDGSYGYTF
-	TRBV10-1	-	TRBJ2-3	TGCGCCAGCAGTGAGTCCTCCCCGGGACAATGGGCGGATACGCAGTATTTT	CASSESSPGQWADTQYF
-	TRBV10-3	-	TRBJ2-3	TGTGCCACCGGGGAATTAGGGGCAGATACGCAGTATTTT	CATGELGADTQYF
once	TRBV28	-	TRBJ1-6	TGTGCCAGCAGTTTATCCACGACAAGGCTTAATTCACCCCTCCACTTT	CASSLSTTRLNSPLHF
-	TRBV6-2/TRBV6-3	-	TRBJ1-5	TGTGCCAGCAGTTACAGTGCCGTGAGGCGCAATCAGCCCCAGCATTTT	CASSYSAVRRNQPQHF
-	TRBV5-5	TRBD1	TRBJ1-1	TGTGCCAGCAGCTTACAGGGGATGGACACTGAAGCTTTCTTT	CASSLQGMDTEAFF
few	TRBV12-3/TRBV12-4	-	TRBJ1-2	TGTGCCACCGCACAGGCTAACTATGGCTACACCTTC	CATAQANYGYTF
-	TRBV20-1	-	TRBJ2-1	TGCAGTGCTAGCCCGCTCGACAGGAACCTTGGCAATGAGCAGTTCTTC	CSASPLDRNLGNEQFF
-	TRBV10-3	-	TRBJ2-7	TGTGCCATCAGTGAGAATGGCGAGCAGTACTTC	CAISENGEQYF
-	TRBV5-1	-	TRBJ1-5	TGCGCCAGCAGCCCGGACCAGAATCAGCCCCAGCATTTT	CASSPDQNQPQHF
-	TRBV12-3/TRBV12-4	-	TRBJ1-1	TGTGCCAGCAGTTTAGGCGGTTCCTACACTGAAGCTTTCTTT	CASSLGGSYTEAFF
once	TRBV15	-	TRBJ1-2	TGTGCCACCAGCAGAGCCCAGGGCCATGGCTACACCTTC	CATSRAQGHGYTF
-	TRBV6-2/TRBV6-3	TRBD1	TRBJ2-1	TGTGCCAGCAGTTACACCCCCGGGACAGGAAGCTCCTACAATGAGCAGTTCTTC	CASSYTPGTGSSYNEQFF
few	TRBV10-3	-	TRBJ1-2	TGTGCCATCAGTGAGTCGAGGGACTATGGCTACACCTTC	CAISESRDYGYTF